One and the same sample provided the 16 T cell receptor beta chains below, sequenced in a study of CD8+ T cells in alopecia areata. Sequencing used cDNA as its template, made by extracting RNA and reverse transcribing it. TCRdb's table, derived via immunoSEQ multiplex PCR, lists solely in-frame clones and lacks some. This table has some 190,000 clones, roughly three fifths appearing once. The treatment here: oral pan-JAK inhibitor, 5-10 mg twice daily. The starting material was CD4+ T cells sorted from blood, obtained at week 4, from a patient treated with tofacitinib. The receptors shown here come from a human donor with alopecia areata.

The rearrangement uses TRBV7-2 and TRBJ2-7; D gene ambiguous. The CDR3 contains 13 residues. Between the trimmed V and J ends, which lost 1 base and 5 bases, there was a span of 9 bases. Germline V gene lookup returns CDR1 SGHTA and CDR2 FQGNSA. Written as DNA, the CDR3 is TGTGCCAGCAGCTTAGGCCTATGGGACGAGCAGTACTTC. Protein product: CASSLGLWDEQYF.

There are a few counts of this clone. The rearrangement uses TRBV4-1 and TRBJ2-7, with 13 bases matching TRBD2. Germline V gene data show CDR1 as MGHRA and CDR2 as YSYEKL. The CDR3 extends over 17 amino acids. Losses at the gene ends were 0 bases for V and 2 bases for J; bases not matched to a gene: 4. The CDR3 nucleotides are TGCGCCAGCAGCCAAGACCCGACTAGCGGGAGGCCCTACGAGCAGTACTTC. It translates to CASSQDPTSGRPYEQYF.

The sample holds a few counts of this clone. V and J are TRBV19 and TRBJ2-1; D not resolved. Germline values: CDR1 LNHDA, CDR2 SQIVND (reference sequence). The CDR3 contains 11 residues. Trimming shortened V by 4 bases and J by 7 bases, and 5 bases separated the two germline ends. Here the CDR3 DNA reads TGTGCCAGTAGTACCCTAAATGAGCAGTTCTTC. Translating gives CASSTLNEQFF.

J is TRBJ1-2 and V is TRBV11-1, with a weak D call TRBD1 (6 bases). This CDR3 is built from 14 residues. V lost 5 bases, J lost 3 bases, and 13 bases lay in between. Germline V gene data show CDR1 as SGHAT and CDR2 as FQDESV (reference sequence). The CDR3 DNA follows: TGTGCCAGCAGCCTCCTCAGGGGAGACTATGGCTACACCTTC. Protein: CASSLLRGDYGYTF.

This clone was recorded once. This chain links TRBV27 with TRBJ2-7; 8 bases fit TRBD1. V shed 6 bases and J 2 bases; nucleotides not matched to a gene: 12. Germline CDR1 is MNHEY and CDR2 is SMNVEV (reference sequence). The CDR3 runs to 16 residues. Written as DNA, the CDR3 is TGTGCCAGCAGCCGAAGATCCGGGACAGGTGCCTACGAGCAGTACTTC. This gives the protein CASSRRSGTGAYEQYF.

This clone was seen a few times. This chain joins TRBV27 and TRBJ1-1, with D possibly TRBD1 on 6 matching bases. The V end was cut by 6 bases, the J end by 5 bases, with 13 bases between. This CDR3 contains 13 residues. From germline, CDR1 is MNHEY and CDR2 SMNVEV (reference sequence). In nucleotides, the CDR3 is TGTGCCAGCAGCCAACAGGGAGGGACTGAAGCTTTCTTT. Its protein is CASSQQGGTEAFF.

The genes are TRBV15 and TRBJ2-2, with D tentatively TRBD2 (7 bases). The ends were cut back, 5 bases at V and 7 bases at J, with 14 bases in the middle. This CDR3 is built from 14 residues. CDR1 is LNHNV, CDR2 YYDKDF, per germline (reference sequence). For the CDR3, the DNA is TGTGCCACCAGCCCTCGGGGGGCCAGCGGGGAGCTGTTTTTT. It specifies CATSPRGASGELFF.

J is TRBJ2-7 and V is TRBV28, with D uncertain. The V gene's germline CDR1 is MDHEN and CDR2 SYDVKM. Trimming removed 5 bases from V and 3 bases from J, with 8 bases in between. The CDR3 spans 12 residues. The CDR3 DNA reads as TGTGCCAGCAGTCGACTGATCTACGAGCAGTACTTC. As protein: CASSRLIYEQYF.

The rearrangement links TRBV29-1 to TRBJ2-7; unclear D gene. Germline V gene lookup returns CDR1 SQVTM and CDR2 ANQGSEA. This CDR3 region has 12 residues. V gave up 3 bases and J gave up 4 bases, with 10 bases separating them. CDR3 DNA: TGCAGCGTTGAGTTGGGTAATTACGAGCAGTACTTC. Its translation: CSVELGNYEQYF.

The chain couples TRBV30 to TRBJ2-2, with D uncertain. This CDR3 has 12 amino acids. V lost 0 bases and J lost 8, with 7 bases in between. CDR1 and CDR2 from the germline V gene are GTSNPN and SVGIG (reference sequence). The CDR3 DNA reads TGTGCCTGGAGTGTACAAGGAGGGGAGCTGTTTTTT. Amino acid sequence: CAWSVQGGELFF.

The V and J genes are TRBV5-1 and TRBJ2-1; D is perhaps TRBD2 (5 bases). The germline CDR1 and CDR2 sequences are SGHRS and YFSETQ. V was shortened by 4 bases and J by 0 bases, with 14 bases between the two germline ends. This CDR3 is built from 16 residues. CDR3 bases: TGCGCCAGCAGCCCGGGCGTGGGGAGCTCCTACAATGAGCAGTTCTTC. It yields the protein CASSPGVGSSYNEQFF.

This clone showed up just a few times. The chain carries TRBV5-4 and TRBJ2-5, with D unresolved. Trimming shortened V by 1 base and J by 5 bases, and 15 bases separated the two germline ends. This CDR3 comprises 15 residues. CDR1 and CDR2 (germline): SGHNT, YYREEE (reference sequence). The chain's CDR3 is CASSLNRQRSETQYF. Written as DNA, the CDR3 is TGTGCCAGCAGCTTGAATCGGCAGAGATCGGAGACCCAGTACTTC.

The J gene is TRBJ1-1, the V gene TRBV30; D call uncertain. Trimming removed 0 bases from V and 4 bases from J, with 18 bases in between. Germline V gene data show CDR1 as GTSNPN and CDR2 as SVGIG (reference sequence). This CDR3 has 16 residues. The CDR3 region has the DNA TGTGCCTGGAGTGTCGGGGTGGGGAAAGTAGTCACTGAAGCTTTCTTT. It codes for CAWSVGVGKVVTEAFF.

This sequence joins TRBV5-4 and TRBJ2-4; tentatively, D is TRBD1 or TRBD2 (6 bases each). The CDR3 has 16 residues. The V end was cut by 0 bases, the J end by 7 bases, with 17 bases between. CDR1 and CDR2 (germline): SGHNT, YYREEE (reference sequence). The CDR3 DNA reads as TGTGCCAGCAGCTTGGATCCGGGGGCGGTTTGGAACATTCAGTACTTC. Amino acids: CASSLDPGAVWNIQYF.

This chain uses TRBV9 with TRBJ2-7, with 11 bases identical to TRBD2. CDR1 and CDR2 (germline): SGDLS, YYNGEE. This CDR3 spans 15 amino acids. Losses at the gene ends were 0 bases for V and 5 bases for J; bases not matched to a gene: 4. CDR3 region: CASSVGVAGGHEQYF. The CDR3 DNA reads TGTGCCAGCAGCGTAGGAGTAGCGGGAGGGCACGAGCAGTACTTC. Full variable domain (remainder filled in from reference TRBV9 and TRBJ2-7): DSGVTQTPKHLITATGQRVTLRCSPRSGDLSVYWYQQSLDQGLQFLIQYYNGEERAKGNILERFSAQQFPDLHSELNLSSLELGDSALYFCASSVGVAGGHEQYFGPGTRLTVT.

This clone turned up a few times. This CDR3 is also generated by other DNA sequences in the sample. CDR3 coding DNA: TGTGCCAGCAGTGATATACAGGGTAGGTCCTACAATGAGCAGTTCTTC. Residues: CASSDIQGRSYNEQFF. The rearrangement links TRBV6-1 to TRBJ2-1; D is possibly TRBD1 (6 bases). V was cut by 3 bases and J by 1 base, with 13 bases left in between. Germline CDR1 and CDR2: MNHNS and SASEGT. This CDR3 spans 16 amino acids.